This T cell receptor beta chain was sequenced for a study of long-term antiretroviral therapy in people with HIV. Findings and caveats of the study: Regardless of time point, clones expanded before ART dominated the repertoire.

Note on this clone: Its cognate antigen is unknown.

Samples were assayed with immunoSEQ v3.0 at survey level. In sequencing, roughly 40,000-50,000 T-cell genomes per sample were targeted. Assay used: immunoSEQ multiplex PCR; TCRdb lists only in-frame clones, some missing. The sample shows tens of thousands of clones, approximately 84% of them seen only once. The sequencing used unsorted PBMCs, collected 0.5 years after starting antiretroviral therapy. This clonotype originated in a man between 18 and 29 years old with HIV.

The CDR3 region has the DNA TGTGCCAGCAGCTTGGCCATGGAGGGTTGGCAGTTCTTC. It encodes CASSLAMEGWQFF. The rearrangement links TRBV5-4 to TRBJ2-1; tentatively, D is TRBD2 (6 bases). This CDR3 has 13 amino acids. Per the germline V gene, CDR1 is SGHNT and CDR2 is YYREEE (reference sequence). With 0 bases removed from V and 12 bases from J, the gap between germline ends came to 13 bases.